Presented here are 30 T cell receptor beta chains from one specimen sequenced in a study of T cell changes during pregnancy in multiple sclerosis. TCRdb keeps only in-frame clones here, not all; method: immunoSEQ multiplex PCR. The repertoire holds some 100,000 clones, with about 92% as singletons. This specimen was peripheral blood, taken after pregnancy. All receptors derive from a female donor with multiple sclerosis, enrolled in a pregnancy study.

The V call is TRBV5-1, the J call TRBJ1-1; TRBD1 matches at 7 bases. J was trimmed by 3 bases and V by 2 bases; bases with no gene match: 1. CDR3 size: 13 residues. The germline V gene has CDR1 SGHRS and CDR2 YFSETQ. The DNA of the CDR3 is TGCGCCAGCAGCTTTACAGGGGACACTGAAGCTTTCTTT. As protein: CASSFTGDTEAFF.

The genes are TRBV19 and TRBJ1-1; D gene uncertain. V lost 5 bases and J 8 bases, leaving 12 bases between the germline ends. The CDR3 is made up of 12 amino acids. Germline values: CDR1 LNHDA, CDR2 SQIVND (reference sequence). CDR3 DNA: TGTGCCAGTAGTGGATACGGGATGGAAGCTTTCTTT. Encoded protein: CASSGYGMEAFF. The variable domain in full, with the rest retrieved from reference TRBV19 and TRBJ1-1, is DGGITQSPKYLFRKEGQNVTLSCEQNLNHDAMYWYRQDPGQGLRLIYYSQIVNDFQKGDIAEGYSVSREKKESFPLTVTSAQKNPTAFYLCASSGYGMEAFFGQGTRLTVV.

A remark on this clone: The sample carries other DNA sequences with the same CDR3. The gene calls are TRBV6-5 and TRBJ1-1; D remains ambiguous. CDR3 length equals 14 residues. V lost 2 bases and J lost 1, with 8 bases in between. CDR1 is MNHEY, CDR2 SVGAGI, per germline. This chain's CDR3 is CASSYSGGNTEAFF. The CDR3 nucleotides read TGTGCCAGCAGTTACAGTGGCGGGAACACTGAAGCTTTCTTT.

In nucleotides, the CDR3 is TGTGCCAGCAGTTTCCATCAGGGTGAGCAGTTCTTC. It translates to CASSFHQGEQFF. V and J are TRBV5-5 and TRBJ2-1, with a weak D call TRBD1 (5 bases). There are 12 residues in the CDR3. V was trimmed by 5 bases and J by 9 bases, leaving 12 bases between them. The germline gives CDR1 SGHKS, CDR2 YYEKEE (reference sequence).

The chain carries TRBV5-1 and TRBJ2-3; maybe TRBD2 (5 bases). V was cut by 4 bases and J by 8 bases, with 23 bases left in between. Germline-derived CDR1 and CDR2 are SGHRS and YFSETQ. The CDR3 loop spans 16 amino acids. The CDR3 sequence: CASSPSLAATSITQYF. The CDR3 coding sequence is TGCGCCAGCAGCCCGAGCTTGGCAGCCACTAGTATTACGCAGTATTTT.

The rearrangement links TRBV15 to TRBJ2-1; TRBD2 matches 15 bases. The CDR3 covers 18 residues. Unmatched junction bases numbered 5, after V lost 1 base and J lost 4 bases. CDR1 and CDR2 from the germline V gene are LNHNV and YYDKDF (reference sequence). CDR3 in amino acids: CATSRGSGLAGGYNEQFF. As DNA, the CDR3 is TGTGCCACCAGCAGAGGTTCCGGACTAGCGGGGGGGTACAATGAGCAGTTCTTC.

This chain uses TRBV5-4 with TRBJ2-7; 8 bases line up with TRBD2. CDR3 length equals 14 residues. Germline CDR1 SGHNT, CDR2 YYREEE (reference sequence). With 0 bases clipped from V and 4 bases from J, the junction kept 3 bases outside the gene matches. This chain's CDR3 is CASSLERESYEQYF. DNA of the CDR3: TGTGCCAGCAGCTTGGAGCGGGAGAGTTACGAGCAGTACTTC.

The chain recombines TRBV27 with TRBJ1-2; 7 bases line up with TRBD1. The germline V gene has CDR1 MNHEY and CDR2 SMNVEV (reference sequence). This CDR3 contains 16 residues. J lost 2 bases, V lost 10 bases, and 16 bases had no gene match. The CDR3 sequence: CATLGTVALGNYGYTF. DNA of the CDR3: TGTGCCACCCTAGGGACAGTCGCATTGGGGAACTATGGCTACACCTTC.

The V call is TRBV5-1, the J call TRBJ1-1; 9 nucleotides align to TRBD1. The germline gives CDR1 SGHRS, CDR2 YFSETQ. Trimming removed 0 bases from V and 11 bases from J; junction bases left unmatched: 11. There are 15 residues in the CDR3. This CDR3 reads CASSLGGTGPIVAFF. In nucleotides, the CDR3 is TGCGCCAGCAGCTTGGGGGGGACAGGGCCGATTGTGGCTTTCTTT.

The CDR3 bases are TGTGCCAGCAGCCCCAACGGGCTAGCGGGAACCACGCAGTTCTTC. Translation gives CASSPNGLAGTTQFF. V usage is TRBV28 and J usage is TRBJ2-1; 9 bases are a match to TRBD2. The CDR3 runs to 15 residues. Germline trimming cut 6 bases from V and 12 bases from J; bases unmatched to any gene: 15. Germline CDR1 is MDHEN and CDR2 is SYDVKM.

The V gene is TRBV19, the J gene TRBJ1-4; TRBD1 is a possible D gene (6 bases). This CDR3 has 15 residues. Deletions cut 5 bases from V and 6 bases from J, with 16 bases between. Germline values: CDR1 LNHDA, CDR2 SQIVND (reference sequence). The CDR3 nucleotides read TGTGCCAGTAGTGCTCGGTGGGGGCGCGATGAAAAACTGTTTTTT. Its translation: CASSARWGRDEKLFF.

V is TRBV6-6 and J is TRBJ1-6; D not resolved. V was clipped by 3 bases and J by 7 bases, with 10 bases between them. The CDR3 has 14 amino acids. CDR1 and CDR2 from the germline V gene are MNHNY and SVGAGI (reference sequence). The CDR3 nucleotides read TGTGCCAGCAGTTATCACCTACCAAATTCACCCCTCCACTTT. The encoded protein is CASSYHLPNSPLHF.

J is TRBJ2-2 and V is TRBV4-2, with TRBD1 as a possible D gene (5 bases). The V end lost 0 bases, the J end lost 1 base, and 9 bases lay between the germline ends. The CDR3 loop spans 16 amino acids. CDR1 and CDR2 (germline): LGHNA, YNFKEQ. The CDR3 reads CASSQDSDRNTGELFF. The CDR3 region has the DNA TGTGCCAGCAGCCAAGACTCCGACAGGAACACCGGGGAGCTGTTTTTT.

The chain uses TRBV7-9 and TRBJ2-2; 11 bases align to TRBD1. The trim removed 3 bases at V and 5 bases at J, leaving 2 bases unmatched. Germline assignment: CDR1 SEHNR and CDR2 FQNEAQ (reference sequence). The CDR3 contains 15 residues. The CDR3 spells CASSLGQGETGELFF. CDR3 DNA sequence: TGTGCCAGCAGCTTGGGACAGGGGGAGACCGGGGAGCTGTTTTTT.

This clone appeared a single time. CDR3 in DNA: TGTGCCAGCAGCCCAAGAGGAGGGGCCGAACCCTACAATGAGCAGTTCTTC. It encodes CASSPRGGAEPYNEQFF. This chain connects TRBV4-2 to TRBJ2-1, with TRBD2 as a possible D gene (6 bases). Germline CDR1 and CDR2: LGHNA and YNFKEQ. The CDR3 contains 17 residues. V was pared by 4 bases and J by 2 bases, with 18 bases between.

The chain employs TRBV5-1 and TRBJ2-1; 7 bases align to TRBD2. The CDR3 is 22 residues long. The germline V gene has CDR1 SGHRS and CDR2 YFSETQ. V shed 1 base and J 3 bases; nucleotides not matched to a gene: 25. The CDR3 coding sequence is TGCGCCAGCAGCTTGTGGCCACTAGCGCGGGAAAAAATATATGACAACTACAATGAGCAGTTCTTC. Its protein product is CASSLWPLAREKIYDNYNEQFF.

This chain uses TRBV11-1 with TRBJ2-5; D is unclear. The V gene's germline CDR1 is SGHAT and CDR2 FQDESV (reference sequence). This CDR3 has 13 residues. Trimming removed 5 bases at V and 0 bases at J, with 7 bases between. Here the CDR3 reads CASSPDYQETQYF. In DNA form, the CDR3 reads TGTGCCAGCAGCCCTGACTACCAAGAGACCCAGTACTTC.

The CDR3 region has the DNA TGTGCCAGCAGCTACCGGGACACCGGGGTCAAAAACATTCAGTACTTC. It is translated as CASSYRDTGVKNIQYF. The gene calls are TRBV5-6 and TRBJ2-4, with D perhaps TRBD1 (6 bases). The CDR3 runs 16 residues. Germline lookup yields CDR1 SGHDT and CDR2 YYEEEE. The V end lost 3 bases, the J end lost 3 bases, and 16 bases lay between the germline ends.

This chain joins TRBV28 and TRBJ2-5; 16 nucleotides line up with TRBD2. CDR1 and CDR2 from the germline V gene are MDHEN and SYDVKM. V shed 3 bases and J 5 bases; nucleotides not matched to a gene: 3. The CDR3 contains 16 residues. The CDR3 DNA reads TGTGCCAGCAGTTTTGTGGGACTAGCGGGAGGGGAGACCCAGTACTTC. Protein product: CASSFVGLAGGETQYF. The full variable domain, its missing parts supplied by reference TRBV28 and TRBJ2-5, is DVKVTQSSRYLVKRTGEKVFLECVQDMDHENMFWYRQDPGLGLRLIYFSYDVKMKEKGDIPEGYSVSREKKERFSLILESASTNQTSMYLCASSFVGLAGGETQYFGPGTRLLVL.

The gene calls are TRBV28 and TRBJ2-3; possible D gene TRBD2, 5 bases. CDR1 is MDHEN, CDR2 SYDVKM, per germline. This CDR3 is 14 amino acids long. V was clipped by 3 bases and J by 4 bases, with 11 bases between them. The CDR3 nucleotides read TGTGCCAGCAGTTTGGGGAGCTCTCCAGATACGCAGTATTTT. Encoded protein: CASSLGSSPDTQYF.

The CDR3 DNA reads as TGTGCCAGCAGGGAACCGGGACAGTTCTACACCTTC. This translates into CASREPGQFYTF. This rearrangement joins TRBV6-5 to TRBJ1-2, with TRBD1 identical over 7 bases. V shed 6 bases and J 10 bases; nucleotides not matched to a gene: 8. CDR1 MNHEY and CDR2 SVGAGI come from the germline V gene. The CDR3 is made up of 12 amino acids.

This chain uses TRBV4-3 with TRBJ2-3; D remains unclear. Germline values: CDR1 LGHNA, CDR2 YSLEER. The V end was cut by 2 bases, the J end by 0 bases, with 9 bases between. The CDR3 extends over 15 amino acids. CDR3 in amino acids: CASSQQRRSTDTQYF. CDR3 coding DNA: TGCGCCAGCAGCCAACAGCGCCGGAGCACAGATACGCAGTATTTT.

The V call is TRBV7-6, the J call TRBJ2-5; D unclear. This CDR3 contains 15 residues. V lost 5 bases and J 1 base, leaving 14 bases between the germline ends. The germline CDR1 and CDR2 sequences are SGHVS and FNYEAQ. DNA for the CDR3: TGTGCCAGCAGCCTAGACCTTGCAGTCCAAGAGACCCAGTACTTC. The encoded protein is CASSLDLAVQETQYF.

The sample holds one count of this clone. The chain is built from TRBV30 and TRBJ1-2; TRBD1 aligns across 7 bases. V gave up 7 bases and J gave up 1 base; unmatched junction bases: 6. Germline V CDR1 and CDR2: GTSNPN, SVGIG (reference sequence). CDR3 length: 13 residues. Here the CDR3 reads CAYDREINYGYTF. The CDR3 DNA reads as TGTGCCTACGACAGGGAGATTAACTATGGCTACACCTTC.

The V call is TRBV6-4, the J call TRBJ2-3, with a weak D call TRBD2 (6 bases). The CDR3 consists of 14 residues. Germline V gene data show CDR1 as MRHNA and CDR2 as SNTAGT. Trimming shortened V by 3 bases and J by 1 base, and 8 bases separated the two germline ends. Written as DNA, the CDR3 is TGTGCCAGCAGTGAGGGCGGGGGCACAGATACGCAGTATTTT. This gives the protein CASSEGGGTDTQYF.

The chain joins TRBV5-1 to TRBJ2-1, with D perhaps TRBD2 (6 bases). This CDR3 is built from 16 residues. Trimming shortened V by 0 bases and J by 0 bases, and 10 bases separated the two germline ends. Germline V lookup: CDR1 SGHRS, CDR2 YFSETQ. The CDR3 DNA is TGCGCCAGCAGCTTGGGGGGGGATCCCTCCTACAATGAGCAGTTCTTC. This sequence encodes CASSLGGDPSYNEQFF. The full variable domain, completed using reference TRBV5-1 and TRBJ2-1, is KAGVTQTPRYLIKTRGQQVTLSCSPISGHRSVSWYQQTPGQGLQFLFEYFSETQRNKGNFPGRFSGRQFSNSRSEMNVSTLELGDSALYLCASSLGGDPSYNEQFFGPGTRLTVL.

To note about this clone: The junction does not match germline at one end; this may be a read error. The chain recombines TRBV2 with TRBJ1-1, with 7 positions matching TRBD1. The germline CDR1 and CDR2 sequences are SNHLY and FYNNEI. The CDR3 is 14 amino acids. CDR3 in DNA: TGTGCCAGCGGTGACAGGGAAGAATCAGGTGAGGCTTTCTTT. Translated, it gives CASGDREESGEAFF.

This clone has only one observation. V and J are TRBV7-3 and TRBJ2-3; 7 positions agree with TRBD2. This CDR3 has 15 residues. Germline values: CDR1 SGHTA, CDR2 FQGTGA. The V gene end was trimmed by 5 bases and the J gene end by 5 bases; junction bases not matched to a gene: 10. CDR3 DNA sequence: TGTGCCAGCAGCCCAACGGGGGGTGCGGGAGATACGCAGTATTTT. Encoded protein: CASSPTGGAGDTQYF.

This clone has a single count. V gene TRBV13 combines with J gene TRBJ2-7; D might be TRBD2 (6 bases). Germline values: CDR1 PRHDT, CDR2 FYEKMQ (reference sequence). This CDR3 comprises 13 residues. The V and J ends lost 3 bases and 4 bases respectively, with 10 bases between them. CDR3 sequence (DNA): TGTGCCAGCAGCTTCCCTGGGGGGTACGAGCAGTACTTC. The encoded protein is CASSFPGGYEQYF.

The chain carries TRBV4-1 and TRBJ2-3; 8 nucleotides align to TRBD2. The germline gives CDR1 MGHRA, CDR2 YSYEKL. Germline trimming cut 4 bases from V and 0 bases from J; bases unmatched to any gene: 12. The CDR3 sequence is 18 residues long. CDR3 DNA sequence: TGCGCCAGCAGCCGGATTAGTACTGGACTAGCTAGCACAGATACGCAGTATTTT. Its protein is CASSRISTGLASTDTQYF.